One sample yielded the 26 T cell receptor beta chains listed below, sequenced in a study of metastatic and nonmetastatic thyroid tumors. All patients were treatment-naive before thyroid surgery. TCRdb reanalyzed the PCR reads with MiXCR. The repertoire holds just over 15,000 clones, with approximately 23% as singletons. The sample was tumor tissue. These receptors originate from a female donor with papillary thyroid cancer or a benign thyroid nodule (not recorded which). Some clones in this sample may be carry-over from other donors' samples.

In its sample, this clone was seen a few times. The rearrangement uses TRBV2 and TRBJ1-6; D remains ambiguous. The CDR3 runs to 13 residues. V lost 10 bases and J lost 8, with 15 bases in between. CDR1 SNHLY and CDR2 FYNNEI come from the germline V gene. CDR3 region: CAIGENTHSPLHF. CDR3 in DNA: TGTGCCATCGGTGAAAACACCCATTCACCCCTCCACTTT. Full variable domain (remainder filled in from reference TRBV2 and TRBJ1-6): EPEVTQTPSHQVTQMGQEVILRCVPISNHLYFYWYRQILGQKVEFLVSFYNNEISEKSEIFDDQFSVERPDGSNFTLKIRSTKLEDSAMYFCAIGENTHSPLHFGNGTRLTVT.

CDR3 sequence: CASRRGGAEGYTF. The CDR3 bases are TGTGCCAGCCGGAGGGGGGGCGCAGAAGGCTACACCTTC. J is TRBJ1-2 and V is TRBV28; maybe TRBD1 (6 bases). The CDR3 is made up of 13 amino acids. The germline V gene has CDR1 MDHEN and CDR2 SYDVKM. The V and J ends lost 8 bases and 8 bases respectively, with 18 bases between them.

Within the sample, this clone is medium-sized. This sample includes further DNA sequences coding for the same CDR3. The chain employs TRBV12-3 or TRBV12-4 and TRBJ2-7; D is possibly TRBD2 (6 bases). V lost 5 bases and J lost 4, with 9 bases in between. This CDR3 has 12 amino acids. CDR3 in amino acids: CASSPGRYEQYF. CDR3 DNA: TGTGCCAGCAGTCCGGGGAGGTACGAGCAGTACTTC.

About this clone itself: This clone may be a read error of a much larger clone one base away. V is TRBV24-1 and J is TRBJ2-3; D is unresolved. Germline values: CDR1 KGHDR, CDR2 SFDVKD. CDR3 length: 14 residues. The CDR3 region is CAASDRGSTDTQYF. CDR3 in DNA: TGTGCCGCCAGTGACCGTGGGAGCACAGATACGCAGTATTTT.

There are many counts of this clone. The V call is TRBV20-1, the J call TRBJ1-1, with D possibly being TRBD1 (6 bases). Trimming took 6 bases from V and 6 from J, leaving 17 bases between them. Germline CDR1 is DFQATT and CDR2 is SNEGSKA (reference sequence). This CDR3 is 13 amino acids long. CDR3: CSAGGAGRAEAFF. Here the CDR3 DNA reads TGCAGTGCCGGGGGGGCAGGGAGGGCTGAAGCTTTCTTT.

The V and J genes are TRBV7-2 and TRBJ2-5; 11 bases are a match to TRBD2. V lost 9 bases, J lost 4 bases, and 7 bases stayed unmatched. The CDR3 totals 14 residues. The germline gives CDR1 SGHTA, CDR2 FQGNSA. The CDR3 sequence is CASTGTSGLETQYF. The CDR3 nucleotides read TGTGCCAGTACCGGGACTAGCGGTTTAGAGACCCAGTACTTC.

This clone was detected ten times or more. The rearrangement uses TRBV4-1 and TRBJ1-4; weak D call: TRBD1 (5 bases). Germline-derived CDR1 and CDR2 are MGHRA and YSYEKL. V lost 3 bases to trimming and J lost 8 bases, with 13 bases between them. There are 14 residues in the CDR3. DNA of the CDR3: TGCGCCAGCAGCCAGCAGGGCCATGGGGAAAAACTGTTTTTT. This gives the protein CASSQQGHGEKLFF.

This clone was seen just once. The J gene is TRBJ2-1, the V gene TRBV13; D is perhaps TRBD1 or TRBD2 (5 bases each). Germline-derived CDR1 and CDR2 are PRHDT and FYEKMQ (reference sequence). There are 12 residues in the CDR3. The CDR3 is CSNSEGLNQQFF. The CDR3 nucleotides read TGTTCCAACAGCGAGGGGCTGAACCAGCAGTTCTTC.

This clone was recorded at least ten times. The V and J genes are TRBV19 and TRBJ2-2; D is unclear. Looked up from germline, CDR1 is LNHDA and CDR2 is SQIVND (reference sequence). CDR3 size: 13 residues. V shed 6 bases and J shed 4 bases, with 9 bases lying between them. The CDR3 loop reads CASSFRATGELFF. The CDR3 coding sequence is TGTGCCAGTAGCTTTCGAGCCACCGGGGAGCTGTTTTTT.

This clone was picked up many times. V is TRBV20-1 and J is TRBJ2-3; TRBD1 matches 7 bases. V was pared by 5 bases and J by 4 bases, with 9 bases of the junction left unmatched. Germline V gene data show CDR1 as DFQATT and CDR2 as SNEGSKA (reference sequence). CDR3 length: 14 amino acids. The CDR3 loop is CSAFGTAGADTQYF. CDR3 nucleotide sequence: TGCAGTGCTTTCGGGACAGCCGGGGCAGATACGCAGTATTTT.

This sequence joins TRBV19 and TRBJ2-7; D is possibly TRBD1 or TRBD2 (5 bases each). The ends were cut back, 5 bases at V and 4 bases at J, with 15 bases in the middle. The CDR3 length is 14 residues. From germline, CDR1 is LNHDA and CDR2 SQIVND (reference sequence). The CDR3 loop is CASSGSPGRYEQYF. The DNA for the CDR3 is TGTGCCAGTAGTGGGTCCCCGGGACGGTACGAGCAGTACTTC.

This clone appeared a single time. The chain couples TRBV3-1 to TRBJ1-2, with unresolved D. Germline loops: CDR1 LGHDT, CDR2 YNNKEL (reference sequence). The CDR3 is 16 amino acids. V shed 0 bases and J shed 7 bases, with 18 bases lying between them. DNA for the CDR3: TGTGCCAGCAGCCAAGAAACGTCGACCTCTCGGGGTGGCTACACCTTC. As protein: CASSQETSTSRGGYTF. Full variable domain (rest looked up from reference TRBV3-1 and TRBJ1-2): DTAVSQTPKYLVTQMGNDKSIKCEQNLGHDTMYWYKQDSKKFLKIMFSYNNKELIINETVPNRFSPKSPDKAHLNLHINSLELGDSAVYFCASSQETSTSRGGYTFGSGTRLTVV.

The chain recombines TRBV2 with TRBJ1-2; maybe TRBD1 (6 bases). This CDR3 comprises 14 residues. The V end lost 6 bases, the J end lost 3 bases, and 14 bases lay between the germline ends. CDR1 is SNHLY, CDR2 FYNNEI, per germline. DNA for the CDR3: TGTGCCAGCAGCTTCAGGGGTCTTGACTATGGCTACACCTTC. Translation: CASSFRGLDYGYTF. Full variable domain (rest looked up from reference TRBV2 and TRBJ1-2): EPEVTQTPSHQVTQMGQEVILRCVPISNHLYFYWYRQILGQKVEFLVSFYNNEISEKSEIFDDQFSVERPDGSNFTLKIRSTKLEDSAMYFCASSFRGLDYGYTFGSGTRLTVV.

In its sample, this clone is medium-sized. The rearrangement joins TRBV12-3 or TRBV12-4 to TRBJ2-7, with 7 positions matching TRBD2. V was clipped by 3 bases and J by 0 bases; unmatched bases: 5. The CDR3 is 15 amino acids. CDR3 protein: CASSFSLAVSYEQYF. CDR3 bases: TGTGCCAGCAGTTTTAGTCTAGCGGTCTCCTACGAGCAGTACTTC.

This clone was seen a handful of times. This rearrangement joins TRBV28 to TRBJ2-2; D gene unclear. The CDR3 is 14 amino acids. CDR1 is MDHEN and CDR2 is SYDVKM in the germline V gene. The ends were cut back, 4 bases at V and 5 bases at J, with 11 bases in the middle. CDR3 protein: CASSSSPGTGELFF. The CDR3 region has the DNA TGTGCCAGCAGTTCCTCGCCCGGGACCGGGGAGCTGTTTTTT.

J is TRBJ1-2 and V is TRBV5-8; D is perhaps TRBD1 (5 bases). Germline V gives CDR1 SGHTS, CDR2 YDEGEE. The CDR3 runs to 13 residues. V lost 0 bases, J lost 8 bases, and 11 bases lay in between. The CDR3 protein is CASSLGGLAGYTF. The CDR3 bases are TGTGCCAGCAGCTTGGGGGGCCTTGCAGGCTACACCTTC.

This chain uses TRBV20-1 with TRBJ1-5; no clear D. V lost 3 bases and J 4 bases, leaving 13 bases between the germline ends. There are 14 residues in the CDR3. The V gene's germline CDR1 is DFQATT and CDR2 SNEGSKA (reference sequence). CDR3 in amino acids: CSARGGAFNQPQHF. For the CDR3, the DNA is TGCAGTGCTAGGGGTGGCGCATTTAATCAGCCCCAGCATTTT.

This rearrangement joins TRBV6-1 to TRBJ1-5; a weak D match, TRBD1 (5 bases). Germline loops: CDR1 MNHNS, CDR2 SASEGT. V lost 5 bases to trimming and J lost 6 bases, with 17 bases between them. The CDR3 has 15 amino acids. The CDR3 spells CASSTSPTVAQPQHF. The CDR3 DNA reads as TGTGCCAGCAGTACTTCCCCGACAGTCGCTCAGCCCCAGCATTTT.

As regards this clone: Relative to the germline gene, one junction end is altered; a read error may explain this. The chain uses TRBV11-1 and TRBJ2-6; tentatively, D is TRBD1 (6 bases). The CDR3 covers 16 residues. Per germline, CDR1 SGHAT and CDR2 FQDESV (reference sequence). DNA of the CDR3: TGTGCCAGCAGCTCGGGACACCACTCTGAGGCCAACGTCCTGACTTTT. It specifies CASSSGHHSEANVLTF.

This clone was counted ten times or more. The chain couples TRBV5-1 to TRBJ2-7; the D call may be TRBD1 or TRBD2 (6 bases each). The CDR3 is 13 amino acids. Per germline, CDR1 SGHRS and CDR2 YFSETQ. Trimming left V 4 bases short and J 6 bases short, with 14 bases between. The CDR3 region is CASSVGGLVEQYF. The CDR3 DNA reads as TGCGCCAGCAGCGTCGGGGGCCTGGTCGAGCAGTACTTC.

By sample fraction, this clone is medium-sized (0.01 to 0.1%). The CDR3 nucleotides are TGTGCCAGCACCAGAGGGACAGGGGTTTCTCAGACTGAAGCTTTCTTT. Protein sequence: CASTRGTGVSQTEAFF. V and J are TRBV27 and TRBJ1-1; 10 bases align to TRBD1. The junction had 13 bases not matched to a gene; V was cut back by 7 bases and J by 5 bases. From germline, CDR1 is MNHEY and CDR2 SMNVEV (reference sequence). The CDR3 consists of 16 residues.

In its sample, this clone was seen many times. The same CDR3 can be traced to other DNA sequences in this sample. V usage is TRBV9 and J usage is TRBJ2-7, with 8 bases matching TRBD1. V was clipped by 6 bases and J by 4 bases; unmatched bases: 9. The germline gives CDR1 SGDLS, CDR2 YYNGEE. This CDR3 is built from 14 residues. The CDR3: CASNSGTGGYEQYF. DNA for the CDR3: TGTGCCAGCAACTCCGGGACAGGAGGTTACGAGCAGTACTTC.

The CDR3 sequence is CASSQGTSGRSITDTQYF. CDR3 nucleotides: TGTGCCAGCAGCCAAGGGACTAGCGGGAGGTCTATCACAGATACGCAGTATTTT. V gene TRBV3-1 combines with J gene TRBJ2-3, with TRBD2 identical over 14 bases. Germline CDR1 and CDR2: LGHDT and YNNKEL (reference sequence). The CDR3 loop spans 18 amino acids. The V segment lost 1 base and the J segment 2 bases; nucleotides outside the gene matches: 5.

The chain carries TRBV5-1 and TRBJ1-2; D may be TRBD1 (5 bases). Germline assignment: CDR1 SGHRS and CDR2 YFSETQ. The V gene lost 4 bases and the J gene lost 2 bases, with 12 bases spanning the gap. The CDR3 length is 14 residues. The CDR3 protein is CASSPGRTNYGYTF. For the CDR3, the DNA is TGCGCCAGCAGCCCGGGACGGACCAACTATGGCTACACCTTC.

The chain joins TRBV24-1 to TRBJ2-1; TRBD2 might be the D (5 bases). This CDR3 has 18 residues. Trimming removed 3 bases from V and 0 bases from J, with 17 bases in between. Germline CDR1 KGHDR, CDR2 SFDVKD. The CDR3 DNA follows: TGTGCCACCAGTGATGGTTCGTTCGCGGACTTCTCCTACAATGAGCAGTTCTTC. Protein sequence: CATSDGSFADFSYNEQFF.

This clone was seen many times. CDR3 residues: CASGNTTYEQYF. For the CDR3, the DNA is TGTGCTAGTGGTAACACTACCTACGAGCAGTACTTC. The genes are TRBV12-5 and TRBJ2-7; no clear D. Germline loops: CDR1 LGHNT, CDR2 FRNRAP. CDR3 size: 12 residues. V shed 5 bases and J shed 2 bases, with 7 bases lying between them.